The clone carrying this T cell receptor (beta chain) was detected a few times. Its target is unknown. These data originate in a study of CD8 T cells in ankylosing spondylitis. Using quantitative 5'-RACE with molecular barcodes, the authors made TCR beta libraries. In TCRdb, the 5' RACE reads were re-called with MiXCR into one record per CDR3 protein. The repertoire includes around 770,000 distinct CDR3 sequences, around 17% of them detected once, and 15% to 20% sits in the top ten. Study-wide results and limits: Previously reported in reactive arthritis synovial fluid and blood were some of the motif variants. Reports say disease-linked clones showed up significantly more in matched ankylosing spondylitis synovial fluid. Disease-linked clones proved CD8+ and comparatively uncommon in peripheral blood. Characteristic, it appeared, of ankylosing spondylitis blood was a TCR beta motif of seven or eight highly homologous variants.

CDR3 length: 14 amino acids. V was pared by 3 bases and J by 1 base, with 8 bases between. CDR1 and CDR2 (germline): MNHEY, SMNVEV (reference sequence). The sequencing input was blood, either unsorted or a sorted T cell fraction (not recorded which). This clonotype was sampled from a male donor with ankylosing spondylitis. V usage is TRBV27 and J usage is TRBJ2-3, with D uncertain. The CDR3 here is CASSLRLGTDTQYF. The CDR3 coding sequence is TGTGCCAGCAGTTTGCGACTCGGCACAGATACGCAGTATTTT.